These 9 T cell receptor beta chains were sequenced from one sample in a study of CXCR3-negative and CXCR3-positive naive CD8 T cells. Study observations and caveats: Higher TRB CDR3 hydrophobicity marked CXCR3-positive naive cells relative to CXCR3-negative naive cells.

The TRB cDNA libraries were prepared by 5' RACE with UMI labels. TCRdb reanalyzed the 5' RACE reads, giving one entry per CDR3 protein sequence and no DNA. Here the sample table reports nearly 90,000 distinct CDR3 sequences. These receptors' targets are unknown. The source material was naive CXCR3+ CD8+ T cells from blood. Regarding subset: CD45RO-CCR7+CD27+CD95- naive CD8+ T cells expressing CXCR3 (TNR3+). These receptors came from a human donor in good health. Some clones in this sample may be carry-over from other donors' samples.

The V and J genes are TRBV7-9 and TRBJ2-7; TCRdb returns TRBD1, unconfirmable since there is no DNA. Germline values: CDR1 SEHNR, CDR2 FQNEAQ (reference sequence). The CDR3 covers 18 residues. The CDR3 protein is CASSLYQRDRKSSYEQYF.

The genes are TRBV20-1 and TRBJ1-5; with no DNA, the TCRdb D assignment of TRBD1 cannot be verified. Germline loops: CDR1 DFQATT, CDR2 SNEGSKA (reference sequence). CDR3 length: 16 amino acids. CDR3 sequence: CSASPSGSGSNQPQHF.

The chain is built from TRBV7-9 and TRBJ2-1; lacking DNA, the TRBD2 call made by TCRdb goes unchecked. Germline lookup yields CDR1 SEHNR and CDR2 FQNEAQ (reference sequence). The CDR3 contains 15 residues. CDR3 residues: CASSTGTSGTNEQFF.

The chain uses TRBV29-1 and TRBJ2-4. Germline V CDR1 and CDR2: SQVTM, ANQGSEA. This CDR3 contains 12 residues. The CDR3 region is CSVVGSGNIQYF.

This CDR3 is CASSVAPLGTANTGELFF. The chain joins TRBV28 to TRBJ2-2; TCRdb lists TRBD1, though no DNA is available to test this call. This CDR3 is built from 18 residues. Germline V gene data show CDR1 as MDHEN and CDR2 as SYDVKM. The variable domain in full, completed from reference TRBV28 and TRBJ2-2, reads DVKVTQSSRYLVKRTGEKVFLECVQDMDHENMFWYRQDPGLGLRLIYFSYDVKMKEKGDIPEGYSVSREKKERFSLILESASTNQTSMYLCASSVAPLGTANTGELFFGEGSRLTVL.

The gene calls are TRBV25-1 and TRBJ2-5. The CDR3 spans 14 residues. From germline, CDR1 is MGHDK and CDR2 SYGVNS. CDR3 protein: CASSEFRNQETQYF.

V and J are TRBV4-3 and TRBJ1-1; TCRdb's D call of TRBD1 is untestable without DNA. Germline CDR1 LGHNA, CDR2 YSLEER. The CDR3 is 15 amino acids. Here the CDR3 reads CASSQDLGAWTEAFF.

This chain links TRBV23-1 with TRBJ1-5. TRBV23-1 carries the ORF label, with uncertain function. The CDR3 spans 15 residues. CDR3 protein: CASSQSAQSNQPQHF.

The chain combines TRBV5-6 with TRBJ1-1. Germline V gives CDR1 SGHDT, CDR2 YYEEEE. The CDR3 loop spans 15 amino acids. CDR3 protein: CASSLMSAGNTEAFF.